The rows below give T cell receptor beta chains drawn from one sample of a study of cytomegalovirus exposure and HLA in healthy donors. Method: immunoSEQ multiplex PCR; TCRdb's copy keeps in-frame clones and lacks some. The sample records 150,000 to 200,000 clones, roughly 65% being singletons. The sample taken for sequencing was PBMCs. These TCRs come from a woman aged 18-29 years in good health and CMV-seropositive. The CDR3 runs from the conserved cysteine through the conserved F or W. Fields, in order: CDR3 length, V gene, D gene, clone size, J gene, CDR3 DNA, CDR3 protein. D genes are given only for firm matches. Not every row has a clone size; where given, it reads once, few, many or a size class.

CDR3 length: 13; V gene: TRBV29-1; D gene: .; clone size: .; J gene: TRBJ1-1; CDR3 DNA: TGCAGCGTGTTTGCTGGCGGGGGCACTGAAGCTTTCTTT; CDR3 protein: CSVFAGGGTEAFF
CDR3 length: 15; V gene: TRBV5-1; D gene: TRBD2; clone size: .; J gene: TRBJ2-1; CDR3 DNA: TGCGCCAGCAGCCCTACTAGCGGGGCTTACAATGAGCAGTTCTTC; CDR3 protein: CASSPTSGAYNEQFF
CDR3 length: 16; V gene: TRBV4-3; D gene: TRBD2; clone size: .; J gene: TRBJ2-2; CDR3 DNA: TGCGCCAGCAGCCAAGTACTAGCGGGGGGTACCGGGGAGCTGTTTTTT; CDR3 protein: CASSQVLAGGTGELFF
CDR3 length: 14; V gene: TRBV5-8; D gene: .; clone size: .; J gene: TRBJ2-1; CDR3 DNA: TGTGCCAGCAGCTTGGAACAAATTTACAATGAGCAGTTCTTC; CDR3 protein: CASSLEQIYNEQFF
CDR3 length: 14; V gene: TRBV2; D gene: .; clone size: few; J gene: TRBJ1-5; CDR3 DNA: TGTGCCAGCAGGCTGGGGGAGGAGGGTCAGCCCCAGCATTTT; CDR3 protein: CASRLGEEGQPQHF
CDR3 length: 16; V gene: TRBV19; D gene: TRBD1; clone size: .; J gene: TRBJ2-1; CDR3 DNA: TGTGCCAGTAGTGCAGACAGGGGGATCCGGAGGAATGAGCAGTTCTTC; CDR3 protein: CASSADRGIRRNEQFF
CDR3 length: 14; V gene: TRBV7-8; D gene: .; clone size: .; J gene: TRBJ2-5; CDR3 DNA: TGTGCCAGCAGCTTAGGGGCAGGGAAAGAGACCCAGTACTTC; CDR3 protein: CASSLGAGKETQYF
CDR3 length: 16; V gene: TRBV7-9; D gene: .; clone size: .; J gene: TRBJ2-1; CDR3 DNA: TGTGCCAGCAGCTTAGGTGGACTTCAAGCAAGCAATGAGCAGTTCTTC; CDR3 protein: CASSLGGLQASNEQFF
CDR3 length: 15; V gene: TRBV6-1; D gene: TRBD1; clone size: .; J gene: TRBJ2-7; CDR3 DNA: TGTGCCAGCAGTGAACCCGGGACAGCCATATACGAGCAGTACTTC; CDR3 protein: CASSEPGTAIYEQYF
CDR3 length: 15; V gene: TRBV19; D gene: TRBD1; clone size: .; J gene: TRBJ2-1; CDR3 DNA: TGTGCCAGCGATACCGGACAGGGGTCCTACAATGAGCAGTTCTTC; CDR3 protein: CASDTGQGSYNEQFF
CDR3 length: 15; V gene: TRBV6-5; D gene: .; clone size: .; J gene: TRBJ2-1; CDR3 DNA: TGTGCCAGCAGGCTCTTCGTGTCCAGCCGAGGCGGGCAGTTCTTC; CDR3 protein: CASRLFVSSRGGQFF
CDR3 length: 16; V gene: TRBV27; D gene: TRBD1; clone size: .; J gene: TRBJ1-3; CDR3 DNA: TGTGCCAGCAGTCCGGACAGGAGACGCTCTGGAAACACCATATATTTT; CDR3 protein: CASSPDRRRSGNTIYF
CDR3 length: 12; V gene: TRBV10-2; D gene: .; clone size: .; J gene: TRBJ1-5; CDR3 DNA: TGCGCCAGCTCCGACACCAATCAGCCCCAGCATTTT; CDR3 protein: CASSDTNQPQHF
CDR3 length: 13; V gene: TRBV7-9; D gene: TRBD1; clone size: few; J gene: TRBJ2-7; CDR3 DNA: TGTGCCAGCAGCCGACAGGGGGCGAACGAGCAGTACTTC; CDR3 protein: CASSRQGANEQYF
CDR3 length: 16; V gene: TRBV28; D gene: .; clone size: .; J gene: TRBJ1-3; CDR3 DNA: TGTGCCAGCAGGAGGGGAGGGACCCAGCTTGGAAACACCATATATTTT; CDR3 protein: CASRRGGTQLGNTIYF
CDR3 length: 15; V gene: TRBV10-3; D gene: TRBD2; clone size: .; J gene: TRBJ2-7; CDR3 DNA: TGTGCCATCAGCTCTGGACTAGCGGGGGGTTACGAGCAGTACTTC; CDR3 protein: CAISSGLAGGYEQYF
CDR3 length: 15; V gene: TRBV25-1; D gene: .; clone size: .; J gene: TRBJ2-2; CDR3 DNA: TGTGCCAGCACCTATTTCCCAACAGGCACCGGGGAGCTGTTTTTT; CDR3 protein: CASTYFPTGTGELFF
CDR3 length: 13; V gene: TRBV7-8; D gene: .; clone size: .; J gene: TRBJ2-7; CDR3 DNA: TGTGCCAGCAGCAGGGACTCCGCCTACGAGCAGTACTTC; CDR3 protein: CASSRDSAYEQYF
CDR3 length: 15; V gene: TRBV2; D gene: TRBD1; clone size: once; J gene: TRBJ1-1; CDR3 DNA: TGTGCCAGCAGTGTTAAGGGACAGGGTTTCACTGAAGCTTTCTTT; CDR3 protein: CASSVKGQGFTEAFF
CDR3 length: 13; V gene: TRBV30; D gene: TRBD1; clone size: .; J gene: TRBJ1-2; CDR3 DNA: TGTGCCTGGAGTTTCCGGGACAGGGGTGGCTACACCTTC; CDR3 protein: CAWSFRDRGGYTF
CDR3 length: 16; V gene: TRBV9; D gene: TRBD1; clone size: .; J gene: TRBJ2-6; CDR3 DNA: TGTGCCAGCAGCGTAGAAGGGGGCTCCGGGGCCAACGTCCTGACTTTC; CDR3 protein: CASSVEGGSGANVLTF
CDR3 length: 13; V gene: TRBV30; D gene: TRBD2; clone size: .; J gene: TRBJ2-1; CDR3 DNA: TGTGCCTGGAAGGGGGGACTAGTCAATGAGCAGTTCTTC; CDR3 protein: CAWKGGLVNEQFF
CDR3 length: 16; V gene: TRBV27; D gene: .; clone size: .; J gene: TRBJ2-6; CDR3 DNA: TGTGCCAGCCGGGACACCGCTAACTCTGGGGCCAACGTCCTGACTTTC; CDR3 protein: CASRDTANSGANVLTF
CDR3 length: 13; V gene: TRBV11-2; D gene: .; clone size: .; J gene: TRBJ1-2; CDR3 DNA: TGTGCCAGCAGGCCGCAGGGGATCAGTGGCTACACCTTC; CDR3 protein: CASRPQGISGYTF
CDR3 length: 14; V gene: TRBV28; D gene: TRBD1; clone size: .; J gene: TRBJ2-7; CDR3 DNA: TGTGCCAGCCTACCGGGACAGGGGTCGAGGGAGCAGTACTTC; CDR3 protein: CASLPGQGSREQYF
CDR3 length: 14; V gene: TRBV11-2; D gene: TRBD1; clone size: .; J gene: TRBJ1-2; CDR3 DNA: TGTGCCAGCAGCTCTACGGACAGGGTGAATGGCTACACCTTC; CDR3 protein: CASSSTDRVNGYTF
CDR3 length: 16; V gene: TRBV19; D gene: TRBD1; clone size: few; J gene: TRBJ1-3; CDR3 DNA: TGTGCCAGTGGGGACGGCGGGACAGTCTCTGGAAACACCATATATTTT; CDR3 protein: CASGDGGTVSGNTIYF
CDR3 length: 12; V gene: TRBV30; D gene: TRBD2; clone size: few; J gene: TRBJ2-7; CDR3 DNA: TGTGCGGGCCTGGGGGGGTTCGACGAGCAGTACTTC; CDR3 protein: CAGLGGFDEQYF
CDR3 length: 14; V gene: TRBV6-5; D gene: TRBD1; clone size: .; J gene: TRBJ2-7; CDR3 DNA: TGTGCCAGCAGTTATGCGACAGGGGGCTACGAGCAGTACTTC; CDR3 protein: CASSYATGGYEQYF
CDR3 length: 16; V gene: TRBV7-9; D gene: TRBD1; clone size: .; J gene: TRBJ2-7; CDR3 DNA: TGTGCCAGCAGCCCGGCGGACAGGTCGGGCTCCTACGAGCAGTACTTC; CDR3 protein: CASSPADRSGSYEQYF
CDR3 length: 15; V gene: TRBV14; D gene: .; clone size: .; J gene: TRBJ1-1; CDR3 DNA: TGTGCCAGCAGCCAGCGGTGGGGGGGGAACACTGAAGCTTTCTTT; CDR3 protein: CASSQRWGGNTEAFF
CDR3 length: 15; V gene: TRBV28; D gene: .; clone size: few; J gene: TRBJ2-7; CDR3 DNA: TGTGCCAGCAGTGGGAGAACAGGGTACACCTACGAGCAGTACTTC; CDR3 protein: CASSGRTGYTYEQYF
CDR3 length: 17; V gene: TRBV14; D gene: TRBD1; clone size: .; J gene: TRBJ2-2; CDR3 DNA: TGTGCCAGCAGCCAAGATATAGGGACAGGGTACATCGGGGAGCTGTTTTTT; CDR3 protein: CASSQDIGTGYIGELFF
CDR3 length: 16; V gene: TRBV4-3; D gene: TRBD1; clone size: few; J gene: TRBJ2-5; CDR3 DNA: TGCGCCAGCAGCCACAACCACCGGACAGGGGGAGAGACCCAGTACTTC; CDR3 protein: CASSHNHRTGGETQYF
CDR3 length: 13; V gene: TRBV19; D gene: .; clone size: few; J gene: TRBJ2-7; CDR3 DNA: TGTGCCAGTAGTCCGGGACACCTCTACGAGCAGTACTTC; CDR3 protein: CASSPGHLYEQYF
CDR3 length: 14; V gene: TRBV27; D gene: .; clone size: .; J gene: TRBJ2-5; CDR3 DNA: TGTGCCAGCAGTTTTTCTAGTCGCCAAGAGACCCAGTACTTC; CDR3 protein: CASSFSSRQETQYF
CDR3 length: 12; V gene: TRBV6-6; D gene: .; clone size: .; J gene: TRBJ1-2; CDR3 DNA: TGTGCCAGCAGTTTAGAGGCGCATGGCTACACCTTC; CDR3 protein: CASSLEAHGYTF
CDR3 length: 17; V gene: TRBV2; D gene: .; clone size: .; J gene: TRBJ1-3; CDR3 DNA: TGTGCCAGCAGTGAAGATGACAGACAGGACTCTGGAAACACCATATATTTT; CDR3 protein: CASSEDDRQDSGNTIYF